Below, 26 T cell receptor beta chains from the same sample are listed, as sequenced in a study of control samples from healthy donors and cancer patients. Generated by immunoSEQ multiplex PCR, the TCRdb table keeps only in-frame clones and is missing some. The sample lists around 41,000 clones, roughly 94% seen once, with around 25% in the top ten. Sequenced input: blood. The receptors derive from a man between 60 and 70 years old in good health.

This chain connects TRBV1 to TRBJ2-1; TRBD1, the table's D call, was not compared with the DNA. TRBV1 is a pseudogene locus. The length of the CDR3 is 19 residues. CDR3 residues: CTSSQDRGLGGTSYNEQFF. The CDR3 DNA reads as TGCACCAGCAGCCAAGATAGGGGGCTAGGAGGGACCTCCTACAATGAGCAGTTCTTC.

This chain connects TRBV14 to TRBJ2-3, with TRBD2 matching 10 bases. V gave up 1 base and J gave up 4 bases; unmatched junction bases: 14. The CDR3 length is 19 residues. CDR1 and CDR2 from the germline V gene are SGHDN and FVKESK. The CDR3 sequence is CASSQVSRLAGEGADTQYF. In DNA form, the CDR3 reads TGTGCCAGCAGCCAAGTATCGCGCCTAGCGGGAGAAGGAGCAGATACGCAGTATTTT.

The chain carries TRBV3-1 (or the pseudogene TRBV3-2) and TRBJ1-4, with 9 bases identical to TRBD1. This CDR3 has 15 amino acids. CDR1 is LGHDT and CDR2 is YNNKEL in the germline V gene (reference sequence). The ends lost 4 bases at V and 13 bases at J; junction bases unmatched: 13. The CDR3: CASSRWDREVRRLFF. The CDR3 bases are TGTGCCAGCAGCCGCTGGGACAGGGAGGTTCGAAGACTGTTTTTT.

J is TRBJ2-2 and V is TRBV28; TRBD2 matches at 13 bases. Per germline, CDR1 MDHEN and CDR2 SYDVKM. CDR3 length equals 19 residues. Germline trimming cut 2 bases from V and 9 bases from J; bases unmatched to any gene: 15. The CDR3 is CASSLTTGLAGNENRELFF. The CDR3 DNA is TGTGCCAGCAGTTTAACCACGGGACTAGCGGGAAACGAGAACCGGGAGCTGTTTTTT.

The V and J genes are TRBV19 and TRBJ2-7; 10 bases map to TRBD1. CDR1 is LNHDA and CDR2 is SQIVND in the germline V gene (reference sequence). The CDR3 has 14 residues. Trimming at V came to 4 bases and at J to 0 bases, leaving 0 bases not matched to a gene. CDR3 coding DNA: TGTGCCAGTAGTAGGGACAGGGGCTCCTACGAGCAGTACTTC. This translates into CASSRDRGSYEQYF. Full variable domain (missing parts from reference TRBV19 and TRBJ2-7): DGGITQSPKYLFRKEGQNVTLSCEQNLNHDAMYWYRQDPGQGLRLIYYSQIVNDFQKGDIAEGYSVSREKKESFPLTVTSAQKNPTAFYLCASSRDRGSYEQYFGPGTRLTVT.

CDR3 nucleotide sequence: TGTGCCAGCAGCCAAGATCTGGGGAGGCAAGCTTTCTTT. Its protein is CASSQDLGRQAFF. The chain joins TRBV4-2 to TRBJ1-1; D remains unclear. This CDR3 spans 13 amino acids. Germline CDR1 LGHNA, CDR2 YNFKEQ. Trimming removed 0 bases at V and 9 bases at J, with 11 bases between.

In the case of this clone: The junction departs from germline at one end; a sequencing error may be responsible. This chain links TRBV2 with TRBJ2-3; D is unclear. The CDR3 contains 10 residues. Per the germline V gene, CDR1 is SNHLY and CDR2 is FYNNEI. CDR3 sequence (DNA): TGTGCCAGCAGTGTAGAGTCCCGCTTTTTT. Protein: CASSVESRFF.

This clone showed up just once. The CDR3 region has the DNA TGTGCCAGCAGTAGTCCCGGGACAGCCTACGAGCAGTACTTC. It translates to CASSSPGTAYEQYF. The V call is TRBV6-5, the J call TRBJ2-7, with 7 bases fitting TRBD1. V shed 5 bases and J 2 bases; nucleotides not matched to a gene: 6. Germline V gives CDR1 MNHEY, CDR2 SVGAGI. The CDR3 sequence is 14 residues long.

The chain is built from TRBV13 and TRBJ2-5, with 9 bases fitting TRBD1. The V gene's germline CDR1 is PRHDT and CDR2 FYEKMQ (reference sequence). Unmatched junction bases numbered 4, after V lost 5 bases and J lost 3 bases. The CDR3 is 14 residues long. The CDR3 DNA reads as TGTGCCAGCAGCGCGCGGACAGGGGAAGAGACCCAGTACTTC. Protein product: CASSARTGEETQYF. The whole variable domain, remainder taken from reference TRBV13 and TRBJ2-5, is AAGVIQSPRHLIKEKRETATLKCYPIPRHDTVYWYQQGPGQDPQFLISFYEKMQSDKGSIPDRFSAQQFSDYHSELNMSSLELGDSALYFCASSARTGEETQYFGPGTRLLVL.

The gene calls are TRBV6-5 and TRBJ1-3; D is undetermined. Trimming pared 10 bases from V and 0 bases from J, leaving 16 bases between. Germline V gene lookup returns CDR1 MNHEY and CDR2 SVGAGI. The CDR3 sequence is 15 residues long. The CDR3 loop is CATLRTATSGNTIYF. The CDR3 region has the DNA TGTGCCACCCTTCGAACAGCAACCTCTGGAAACACCATATATTTT.

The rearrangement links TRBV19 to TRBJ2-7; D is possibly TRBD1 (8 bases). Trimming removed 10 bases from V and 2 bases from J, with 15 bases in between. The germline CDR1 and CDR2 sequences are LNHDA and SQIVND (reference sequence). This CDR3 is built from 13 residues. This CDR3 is CATKQGGPYEQYF. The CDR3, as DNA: TGTGCCACAAAACAGGGGGGGCCCTACGAGCAGTACTTC. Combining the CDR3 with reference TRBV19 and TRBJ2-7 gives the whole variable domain DGGITQSPKYLFRKEGQNVTLSCEQNLNHDAMYWYRQDPGQGLRLIYYSQIVNDFQKGDIAEGYSVSREKKESFPLTVTSAQKNPTAFYLCATKQGGPYEQYFGPGTRLTVT.

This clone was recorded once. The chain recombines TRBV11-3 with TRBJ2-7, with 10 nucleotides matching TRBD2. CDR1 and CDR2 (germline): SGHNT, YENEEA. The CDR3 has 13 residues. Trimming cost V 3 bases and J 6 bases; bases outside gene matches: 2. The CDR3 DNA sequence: TGTGCCAGCAGCTTGGGGACTAGCGTCGAGCAGTACTTC. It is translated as CASSLGTSVEQYF.

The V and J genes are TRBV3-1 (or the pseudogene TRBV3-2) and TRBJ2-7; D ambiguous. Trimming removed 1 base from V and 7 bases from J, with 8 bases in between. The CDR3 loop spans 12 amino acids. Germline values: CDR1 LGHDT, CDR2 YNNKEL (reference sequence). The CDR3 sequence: CASSQVKGEQYF. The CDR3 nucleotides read TGTGCCAGCAGCCAAGTAAAAGGGGAGCAGTACTTC.

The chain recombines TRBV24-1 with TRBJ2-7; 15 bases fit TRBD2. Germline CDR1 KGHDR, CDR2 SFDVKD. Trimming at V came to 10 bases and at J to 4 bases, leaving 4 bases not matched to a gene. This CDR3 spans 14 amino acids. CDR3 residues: CATAGTSGRYEQYF. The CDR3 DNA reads TGTGCCACTGCGGGGACTAGCGGGAGGTACGAGCAGTACTTC.

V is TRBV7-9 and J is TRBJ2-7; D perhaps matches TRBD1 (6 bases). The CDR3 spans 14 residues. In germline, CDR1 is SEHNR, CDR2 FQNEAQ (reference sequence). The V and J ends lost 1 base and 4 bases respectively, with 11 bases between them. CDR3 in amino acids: CASSLVQGTYEQYF. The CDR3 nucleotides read TGTGCCAGCAGCTTAGTGCAGGGGACGTACGAGCAGTACTTC.

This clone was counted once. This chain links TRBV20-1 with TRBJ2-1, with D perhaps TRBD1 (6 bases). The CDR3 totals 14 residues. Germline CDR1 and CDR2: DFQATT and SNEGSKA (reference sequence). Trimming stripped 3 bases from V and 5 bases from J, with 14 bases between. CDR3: CSASSRTDNNEQFF. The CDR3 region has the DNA TGCAGTGCTAGTTCCCGGACAGACAACAATGAGCAGTTCTTC.

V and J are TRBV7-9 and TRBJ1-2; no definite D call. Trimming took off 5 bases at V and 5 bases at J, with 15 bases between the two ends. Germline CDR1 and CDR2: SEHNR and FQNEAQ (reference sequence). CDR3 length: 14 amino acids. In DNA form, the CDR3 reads TGTGCCAGCAGCACTAGTGGGTCCCTATATGGCTACACCTTC. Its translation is CASSTSGSLYGYTF.

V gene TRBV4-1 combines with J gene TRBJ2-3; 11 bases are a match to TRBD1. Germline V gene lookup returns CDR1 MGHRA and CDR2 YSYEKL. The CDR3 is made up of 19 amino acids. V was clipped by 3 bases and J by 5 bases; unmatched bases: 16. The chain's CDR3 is CASSQQGGRPGQGGDTQYF. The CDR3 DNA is TGCGCCAGCAGCCAGCAAGGGGGGCGCCCGGGACAGGGGGGAGATACGCAGTATTTT.

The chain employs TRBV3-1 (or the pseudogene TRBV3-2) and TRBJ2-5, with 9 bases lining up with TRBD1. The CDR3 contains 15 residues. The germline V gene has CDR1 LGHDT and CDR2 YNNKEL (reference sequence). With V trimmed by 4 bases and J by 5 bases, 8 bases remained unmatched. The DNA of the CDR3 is TGTGCCAGCAGCCTAACCTCGACAGGGGGGGAGACCCAGTACTTC. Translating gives CASSLTSTGGETQYF.

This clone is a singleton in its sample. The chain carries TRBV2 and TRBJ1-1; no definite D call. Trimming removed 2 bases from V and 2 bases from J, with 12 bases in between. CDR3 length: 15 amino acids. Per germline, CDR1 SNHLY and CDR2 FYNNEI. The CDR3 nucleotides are TGTGCCAGCAGTGAACTAGTACAGAGCAACACTGAAGCTTTCTTT. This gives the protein CASSELVQSNTEAFF.

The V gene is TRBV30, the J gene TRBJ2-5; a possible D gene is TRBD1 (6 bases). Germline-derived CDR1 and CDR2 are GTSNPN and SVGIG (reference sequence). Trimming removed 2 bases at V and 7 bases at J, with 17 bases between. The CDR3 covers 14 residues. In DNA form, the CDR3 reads TGTGCCTGGAGTTTACAGGGTAGTTACGGGACCCAGTACTTC. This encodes CAWSLQGSYGTQYF.

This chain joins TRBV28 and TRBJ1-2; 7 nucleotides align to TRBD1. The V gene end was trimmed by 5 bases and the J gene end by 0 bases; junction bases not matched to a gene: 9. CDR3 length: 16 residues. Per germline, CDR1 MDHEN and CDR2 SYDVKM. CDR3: CASSPAGQATNYGYTF. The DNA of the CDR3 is TGTGCCAGCAGTCCCGCCGGACAGGCCACTAACTATGGCTACACCTTC.

The CDR3 coding sequence is TGTGCCAGCAGCGGATTCGACGAAGGGCTCACTGAAGCTTTCTTT. Protein: CASSGFDEGLTEAFF. The rearrangement joins TRBV9 to TRBJ1-1; D is unresolved. The CDR3 is made up of 15 amino acids. Germline V gene lookup returns CDR1 SGDLS and CDR2 YYNGEE. Trimming shortened V by 3 bases and J by 4 bases, and 16 bases separated the two germline ends.

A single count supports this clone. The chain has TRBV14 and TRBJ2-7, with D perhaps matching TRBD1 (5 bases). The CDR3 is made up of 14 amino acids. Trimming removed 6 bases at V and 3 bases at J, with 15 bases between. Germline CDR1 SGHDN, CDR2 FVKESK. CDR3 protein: CASSPRQGDYEQYF. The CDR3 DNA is TGTGCCAGCAGTCCGAGGCAGGGCGACTACGAGCAGTACTTC.

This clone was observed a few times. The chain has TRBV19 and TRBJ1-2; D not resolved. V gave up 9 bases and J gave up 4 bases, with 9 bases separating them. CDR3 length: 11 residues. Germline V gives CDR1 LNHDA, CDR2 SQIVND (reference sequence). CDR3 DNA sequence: TGTGCCAGCGCACTTGGCTATGGCTACACCTTC. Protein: CASALGYGYTF.

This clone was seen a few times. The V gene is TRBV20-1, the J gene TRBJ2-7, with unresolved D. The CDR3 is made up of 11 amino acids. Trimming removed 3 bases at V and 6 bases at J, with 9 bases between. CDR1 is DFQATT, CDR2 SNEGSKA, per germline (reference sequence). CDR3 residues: CSARPGFEQYF. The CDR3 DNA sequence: TGCAGTGCTAGGCCTGGGTTCGAGCAGTACTTC.